The next 8 T cell receptor beta chains were all read from a single sample in a study of cytomegalovirus exposure and HLA in healthy donors. PCR used 60 Vbeta primers and 13 Jbeta primers. Method: immunoSEQ multiplex PCR; TCRdb's copy keeps in-frame clones and lacks some. The table lists around 120,000 clones, roughly 80% of them singletons, with less than 3.5% in the top ten. The sample comprised PBMCs. These receptors were obtained from a woman aged 35 to 49 in good health and CMV-seropositive.

V gene TRBV6-5 combines with J gene TRBJ2-5, with 7 bases identical to TRBD1. Germline CDR1 MNHEY, CDR2 SVGAGI. CDR3 length: 14 amino acids. V was pared by 4 bases and J by 5 bases, with 7 bases of the junction left unmatched. The CDR3: CASSSTGRLETQYF. As DNA, the CDR3 is TGTGCCAGCAGTTCGACAGGGCGGTTGGAGACCCAGTACTTC.

The J gene is TRBJ2-5, the V gene TRBV7-9; no firm D call. The germline CDR1 and CDR2 sequences are SEHNR and FQNEAQ (reference sequence). Trimming left V 5 bases short and J 2 bases short, with 12 bases between. This CDR3 region has 14 residues. In DNA form, the CDR3 reads TGTGCCAGCAGCCGACGGCAGGATCAAGAGACCCAGTACTTC. Translating gives CASSRRQDQETQYF. The entire variable domain, with the rest obtained from reference TRBV7-9 and TRBJ2-5, is as follows: DTGVSQNPRHKITKRGQNVTFRCDPISEHNRLYWYRQTLGQGPEFLTYFQNEAQLEKSRLLSDRFSAERPKGSFSTLEIQRTEQGDSAMYLCASSRRQDQETQYFGPGTRLLVL.

The V call is TRBV18, the J call TRBJ2-7; possibly TRBD1 for D (5 bases). The germline CDR1 and CDR2 sequences are KGHSH and LQKENI. Between the trimmed V and J ends, which lost 2 bases and 5 bases, there was a span of 16 bases. CDR3 length: 15 residues. The CDR3 region has the DNA TGTGCCAGCTCACCAGACGGACAAGGGATCCACGAGCAGTACTTC. Its translation: CASSPDGQGIHEQYF.

V gene TRBV19 combines with J gene TRBJ1-1; 7 nucleotides align to TRBD1. Trimming at V came to 4 bases and at J to 0 bases, leaving 17 bases not matched to a gene. Germline values: CDR1 LNHDA, CDR2 SQIVND (reference sequence). The CDR3 consists of 19 residues. This CDR3 is CASSNLIGTALVMNTEAFF. The CDR3 DNA is TGTGCCAGTAGTAATTTAATCGGGACAGCCTTAGTTATGAACACTGAAGCTTTCTTT.

The CDR3 is CAISEGTGLNTGELFF. Here the CDR3 DNA reads TGTGCCATCAGTGAAGGGACAGGGCTTAACACCGGGGAGCTGTTTTTT. V and J are TRBV10-3 and TRBJ2-2, with 9 bases aligning to TRBD1. The CDR3 extends over 16 amino acids. The V gene end was trimmed by 3 bases and the J gene end by 2 bases; junction bases not matched to a gene: 4. Germline assignment: CDR1 ENHRY and CDR2 SYGVKD.

This chain connects TRBV19 to TRBJ2-1; 12 bases are shared with TRBD2. CDR1 and CDR2 (germline): LNHDA, SQIVND (reference sequence). The CDR3 loop spans 19 amino acids. J lost 4 bases, V lost 5 bases, and 15 bases had no gene match. The CDR3 DNA sequence: TGTGCCAGTAGTGACGGGACTAGCGGGCTTTGGTCGGGGTACAATGAGCAGTTCTTC. Amino acids: CASSDGTSGLWSGYNEQFF.

In DNA, the CDR3 is TGCAGCGTTGAAGGGGGACAGGGTCGAGGGACTGAAGCTTTCTTT. It is translated as CSVEGGQGRGTEAFF. V usage is TRBV29-1 and J usage is TRBJ1-1, with 9 bases lining up with TRBD1. The CDR3 spans 15 residues. V was pared by 1 base and J by 5 bases, with 8 bases of the junction left unmatched. Looked up from germline, CDR1 is SQVTM and CDR2 is ANQGSEA.

The genes are TRBV7-9 and TRBJ1-5; D is unclear. CDR3 length equals 15 residues. V was cut by 4 bases and J by 4 bases, with 14 bases left in between. CDR1 and CDR2 from the germline V gene are SEHNR and FQNEAQ (reference sequence). The CDR3 here is CASSSAGVSNQPQHF. For the CDR3, the DNA is TGTGCCAGCAGCTCCGCCGGGGTCTCGAATCAGCCCCAGCATTTT.